The next 27 T cell receptor beta chains were all read from a single sample in a study of beta chain features in type 1 diabetes. Findings and caveats of the study: Shorter TCRB CDR3s, moderately but significantly so, were found in Type 1 diabetes patients in all four CD4+ subsets.

These receptors lack a known antigen. Isolated RNA was reverse transcribed in full, so expressed TCRB transcripts were sequenced. The data were produced by immunoSEQ multiplex PCR, yet TCRdb's version contains in-frame clones alone and is incomplete. The sample lists around 360,000 clones; 10% to 15% were seen once. The source material was naive CD4+ T cells from blood. These receptors were collected from a young woman with type 1 diabetes.

The sample holds a few counts of this clone. This chain joins TRBV4-1 and TRBJ2-7, with a weak D call TRBD2 (6 bases). Germline V lookup: CDR1 MGHRA, CDR2 YSYEKL. The CDR3 extends over 14 amino acids. Trimming took 4 bases from V and 3 from J, leaving 13 bases between them. This chain's CDR3 is CASSPSPGGYEQYF. CDR3 bases: TGCGCCAGCAGCCCATCTCCCGGGGGCTACGAGCAGTACTTC.

The V call is TRBV9, the J call TRBJ2-3; no definite D call. V was cut by 0 bases and J by 5 bases, with 4 bases left in between. The CDR3 totals 12 residues. Per germline, CDR1 SGDLS and CDR2 YYNGEE. CDR3 nucleotide sequence: TGTGCCAGCAGCGTAGGTCTAGATACGCAGTATTTT. Translation gives CASSVGLDTQYF.

The J gene is TRBJ1-6, the V gene TRBV18, with D perhaps matching TRBD1 (6 bases). V dropped 3 bases and J dropped 6 bases, with 15 bases sitting between them. Germline-derived CDR1 and CDR2 are KGHSH and LQKENI. The CDR3 runs 16 residues. In DNA, the CDR3 is TGTGCCAGCTCACCTCGAGCGGACAGCCTTAATTCACCCCTCCACTTT. The encoded protein is CASSPRADSLNSPLHF.

The gene calls are TRBV27 and TRBJ2-3; D uncertain. Trimming shortened V by 7 bases and J by 1 base, and 9 bases separated the two germline ends. This CDR3 contains 13 residues. From germline, CDR1 is MNHEY and CDR2 SMNVEV (reference sequence). The CDR3 reads CASIRYGTDTQYF. The CDR3, as DNA: TGTGCCAGCATCCGGTATGGCACAGATACGCAGTATTTT.

This clone was observed a handful of times. This chain links TRBV6-6 with TRBJ2-1, with 12 bases identical to TRBD2. Trimming cost V 5 bases and J 6 bases; bases outside gene matches: 2. The length of the CDR3 is 14 residues. Germline loops: CDR1 MNHNY, CDR2 SVGAGI (reference sequence). CDR3 nucleotide sequence: TGTGCCAGCAGTGCGACTAGCGGGAGCAATGAGCAGTTCTTC. Its translation: CASSATSGSNEQFF.

This sequence joins TRBV5-6 and TRBJ2-3; 8 nucleotides match TRBD1. J was trimmed by 2 bases and V by 5 bases; bases with no gene match: 10. The CDR3 spans 16 residues. CDR1 is SGHDT and CDR2 is YYEEEE in the germline V gene. The CDR3 sequence is CASSLPDRVLTDTQYF. CDR3 DNA sequence: TGTGCCAGCAGTCTTCCGGACAGGGTCCTCACAGATACGCAGTATTTT.

The CDR3 loop reads CASSLTADYGYTF. CDR3 sequence (DNA): TGTGCCAGCAGTCTAACAGCTGACTATGGCTACACCTTC. The chain employs TRBV28 and TRBJ1-2; D is unclear. The CDR3 has 13 amino acids. CDR1 MDHEN and CDR2 SYDVKM come from the germline V gene. Trimming cost V 5 bases and J 3 bases, with 10 bases left between them.

The CDR3 spells CASSEPGGNIQYF. In DNA, the CDR3 is TGTGCCAGCAGTGAACCAGGGGGAAACATTCAGTACTTC. The V gene is TRBV25-1, the J gene TRBJ2-4; 7 bases match TRBD1. Germline assignment: CDR1 MGHDK and CDR2 SYGVNS. The CDR3 consists of 13 residues. With V trimmed by 2 bases and J by 6 bases, 1 base remained unmatched.

The gene calls are TRBV28 and TRBJ2-7, with unresolved D. The CDR3 runs to 13 residues. The germline V and J ends were trimmed by 5 bases and 5 bases, with 13 bases remaining between them. The V gene's germline CDR1 is MDHEN and CDR2 SYDVKM. The DNA for the CDR3 is TGTGCCAGCAGTCCCCCTGTGTCCCACGAGCAGTACTTC. Protein product: CASSPPVSHEQYF.

This clone was observed a handful of times. The CDR3 bases are TGTGCCAGCAGTGACAGGGCCCTGACCGATACGCAGTATTTT. Translating gives CASSDRALTDTQYF. The chain recombines TRBV2 with TRBJ2-3; a possible D gene is TRBD1 (5 bases). CDR1 and CDR2 (germline): SNHLY, FYNNEI. This CDR3 has 14 residues. V was clipped by 3 bases and J by 6 bases, with 13 bases between them.

This rearrangement joins TRBV5-1 to TRBJ1-1; possible D gene TRBD1, 6 bases. Per germline, CDR1 SGHRS and CDR2 YFSETQ. The V end lost 5 bases, the J end lost 6 bases, and 17 bases lay between the germline ends. The CDR3 contains 14 residues. The CDR3 region has the DNA TGCGCCAGCAGAAGAGGGACAAAGGCCCCTGAAGCTTTCTTT. The encoded protein is CASRRGTKAPEAFF. Full variable domain (rest looked up from reference TRBV5-1 and TRBJ1-1): KAGVTQTPRYLIKTRGQQVTLSCSPISGHRSVSWYQQTPGQGLQFLFEYFSETQRNKGNFPGRFSGRQFSNSRSEMNVSTLELGDSALYLCASRRGTKAPEAFFGQGTRLTVV.

The chain has TRBV29-1 and TRBJ1-4; TRBD1 agrees at 7 bases. Germline trimming cut 6 bases from V and 0 bases from J; bases unmatched to any gene: 4. Germline values: CDR1 SQVTM, CDR2 ANQGSEA. CDR3 length equals 14 residues. The CDR3 protein is CSVRQGSTNEKLFF. The CDR3, as DNA: TGCAGCGTCAGACAGGGTTCAACTAATGAAAAACTGTTTTTT.

This clone was seen only a few times. This chain joins TRBV25-1 and TRBJ1-1, with 8 bases aligning to TRBD1. Germline loops: CDR1 MGHDK, CDR2 SYGVNS. The junction had 4 bases not matched to a gene; V was cut back by 6 bases and J by 1 base. This CDR3 region has 14 residues. DNA for the CDR3: TGTGCCAGCAGCCTAGGACAGGGGAACACTGAAGCTTTCTTT. Protein sequence: CASSLGQGNTEAFF.

This clone was counted only a few times. This chain uses TRBV18 with TRBJ1-6; tentative D call: TRBD1 (6 bases). Germline CDR1 is KGHSH and CDR2 is LQKENI. The CDR3 is made up of 15 amino acids. Trimming shortened V by 1 base and J by 3 bases, and 7 bases separated the two germline ends. The chain's CDR3 is CASSPRTDYNSPLHF. CDR3 DNA: TGTGCCAGCTCACCACGGACAGACTATAATTCACCCCTCCACTTT.

This clone was detected a few times. Without the conserved terminal phenylalanine or tryptophan, this CDR3 likely stems from a read error. No DNA is shown, since the ends of the CDR3 on it are uncertain; the CDR3 is the one TCRdb lists. The V gene is TRBV28, the J gene TRBJ2-7; the tabulated D call, TRBD1, remains unverified against the DNA. Including both end residues, the CDR3 is 11 amino acids long. Germline V gene data show CDR1 as MDHEN and CDR2 as SYDVKM. This chain's CDR3 is CASSFLGRVDI.

The rearrangement links TRBV30 to TRBJ1-4; D gene unclear. V gave up 1 base and J gave up 10 bases, with 13 bases separating them. Per germline, CDR1 GTSNPN and CDR2 SVGIG (reference sequence). The CDR3 has 13 residues. CDR3 residues: CAWSEGSVGKLFF. DNA for the CDR3: TGTGCCTGGAGTGAAGGGAGCGTGGGAAAACTGTTTTTT.

This clone has more than one count but fewer than ten. The V gene is TRBV5-1, the J gene TRBJ2-3; tentative D call: TRBD2 (5 bases). The V gene's germline CDR1 is SGHRS and CDR2 YFSETQ. Trimming took 0 bases from V and 5 from J, leaving 10 bases between them. This CDR3 is built from 14 residues. CDR3: CASSLERAGDTQYF. Written as DNA, the CDR3 is TGCGCCAGCAGCTTGGAGAGGGCCGGAGATACGCAGTATTTT.

The chain recombines TRBV4-1 with TRBJ1-2; 7 bases align to TRBD1. After removal of 3 bases from V and 4 bases from J, the junction contained 14 bases not matched to a gene. CDR3 length equals 17 residues. Germline lookup yields CDR1 MGHRA and CDR2 YSYEKL. DNA for the CDR3: TGCGCCAGCAGCCAGCGCAGGGTAGCAGGGACAGTCTATGGCTACACCTTC. Encoded protein: CASSQRRVAGTVYGYTF.

This clone has just a few counts. The V and J genes are TRBV7-8 and TRBJ1-3; maybe TRBD1 (6 bases). CDR3 length: 16 residues. Trimming removed 3 bases at V and 1 base at J, with 13 bases between. Germline V lookup: CDR1 SGHVS, CDR2 FQNEAQ. This CDR3 is CASSFRQALSGNTIYF. Here the CDR3 DNA reads TGTGCCAGCAGCTTTCGACAGGCCCTGTCTGGAAACACCATATATTTT.

This sequence joins TRBV5-4 and TRBJ2-5; D unresolved. The germline V and J ends were trimmed by 2 bases and 2 bases, with 7 bases remaining between them. Germline CDR1 and CDR2: SGHNT and YYREEE (reference sequence). The CDR3 has 13 residues. The CDR3 region has the DNA TGTGCCAGCAGCTTTACATTACAAGAGACCCAGTACTTC. This encodes CASSFTLQETQYF.

This clone has a handful of counts. The chain links TRBV30 to TRBJ2-7, with D tentatively TRBD2 (6 bases). V lost 5 bases and J 7 bases, leaving 24 bases between the germline ends. The CDR3 length is 15 residues. Germline V lookup: CDR1 GTSNPN, CDR2 SVGIG (reference sequence). The CDR3 region has the DNA TGTGCCTGGCTCTCTAGGTCTTCGGGCGGGGTAGAGCAGTACTTC. Translation gives CAWLSRSSGGVEQYF.

This clone was seen a few times. The chain uses TRBV12-5 and TRBJ2-6, with TRBD1 matching 7 bases. In germline, CDR1 is LGHNT, CDR2 FRNRAP. The CDR3 extends over 16 amino acids. The J segment lost 1 base and the V segment lost 2 bases, leaving 2 bases of the junction unmatched. In DNA, the CDR3 is TGTGCTAGTGGTTTGAAACAGGGGTCTGGGGCCAACGTCCTGACTTTC. Translated, it gives CASGLKQGSGANVLTF. Looking up the rest from reference TRBV12-5 and TRBJ2-6 gives the full variable domain: DARVTQTPRHKVTEMGQEVTMRCQPILGHNTVFWYRQTMMQGLELLAYFRNRAPLDDSGMPKDRFSAEMPDATLATLKIQPSEPRDSAVYFCASGLKQGSGANVLTFGAGSRLTVL.

The table lists this clone with a few counts. The rearrangement uses TRBV28 and TRBJ2-3, with D hard to call. The germline CDR1 and CDR2 sequences are MDHEN and SYDVKM. Trimming stripped 10 bases from V and 2 bases from J, with 10 bases between. The CDR3 sequence is 12 residues long. The CDR3 DNA sequence: TGTGCCACCTTAAGCTCCACAGATACGCAGTATTTT. The encoded protein is CATLSSTDTQYF.

This clone showed up just a few times. The chain joins TRBV12-5 to TRBJ1-5; 8 bases line up with TRBD1. The CDR3 totals 15 residues. Germline CDR1 is LGHNT and CDR2 is FRNRAP. J lost 7 bases, V lost 6 bases, and 11 bases had no gene match. CDR3 sequence reads: CASGPLDRGNQPQHF. DNA of the CDR3: TGTGCTAGTGGGCCCCTTGACAGGGGTAACCAGCCCCAGCATTTT.

V is TRBV7-9 and J is TRBJ1-2; tentative D call: TRBD1 (6 bases). The V gene lost 1 base and the J gene lost 2 bases, with 11 bases spanning the gap. CDR1 is SEHNR and CDR2 is FQNEAQ in the germline V gene (reference sequence). The CDR3 is 15 residues long. The CDR3 sequence: CASSLGQGQNYGYTF. DNA for the CDR3: TGTGCCAGCAGCTTAGGGCAAGGACAGAACTATGGCTACACCTTC.

This clone was seen only a few times. The chain combines TRBV19 with TRBJ2-1; 10 bases are shared with TRBD2. The CDR3 is 17 amino acids. The V gene's germline CDR1 is LNHDA and CDR2 SQIVND (reference sequence). J gave up 5 bases and V 6 bases, and 13 bases lay outside the gene matches. For the CDR3, the DNA is TGTGCCAGTAGCCCCCTGATGCGAGCGGGGGGGCACAATGAGCAGTTCTTC. Protein sequence: CASSPLMRAGGHNEQFF.

This clone came up a few times. The V gene is TRBV29-1, the J gene TRBJ2-7; possible D gene TRBD2, 6 bases. The V gene's germline CDR1 is SQVTM and CDR2 ANQGSEA. V lost 4 bases and J lost 3, with 16 bases in between. This CDR3 has 14 residues. The CDR3, as DNA: TGCAGCGTTGCCCGGGACTTGGGGCTCTACGAGCAGTACTTC. This encodes CSVARDLGLYEQYF.